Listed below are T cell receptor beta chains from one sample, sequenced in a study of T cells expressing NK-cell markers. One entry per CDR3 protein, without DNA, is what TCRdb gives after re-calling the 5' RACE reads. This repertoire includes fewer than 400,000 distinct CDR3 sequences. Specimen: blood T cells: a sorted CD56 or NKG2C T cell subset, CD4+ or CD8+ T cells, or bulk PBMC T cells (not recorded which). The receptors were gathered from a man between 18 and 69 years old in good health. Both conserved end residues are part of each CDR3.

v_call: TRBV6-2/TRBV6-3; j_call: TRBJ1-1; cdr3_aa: CASSYNGRSNTEAFF
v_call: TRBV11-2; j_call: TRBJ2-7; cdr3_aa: CASSLASTSGGPEQYF
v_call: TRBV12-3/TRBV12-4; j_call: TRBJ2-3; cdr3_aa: CASRFREPAYTQYF
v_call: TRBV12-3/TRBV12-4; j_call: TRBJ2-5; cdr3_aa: CASSPGGGGETQYF
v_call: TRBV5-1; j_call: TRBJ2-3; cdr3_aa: CASSLAMAADTQYF
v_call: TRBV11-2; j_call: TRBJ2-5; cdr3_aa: CASSPDRARQETQYF
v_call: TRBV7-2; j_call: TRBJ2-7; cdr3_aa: CASSGGPRIEQYF
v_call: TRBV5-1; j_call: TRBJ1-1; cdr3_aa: CASSPRAGLRGAEAFF
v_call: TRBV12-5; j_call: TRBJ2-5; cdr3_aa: CASGHEEETQYF
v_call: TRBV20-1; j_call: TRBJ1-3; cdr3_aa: CSARDPGGPAGANTIYF
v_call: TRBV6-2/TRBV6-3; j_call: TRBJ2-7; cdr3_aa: CASSYPDSFSYEQYF
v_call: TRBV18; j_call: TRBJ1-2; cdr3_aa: CASSPLGLGADYGYTF
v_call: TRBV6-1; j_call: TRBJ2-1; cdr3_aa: CASSASRGGSYNEQFF
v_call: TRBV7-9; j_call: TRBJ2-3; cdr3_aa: CASSLWAISSTDTQYF
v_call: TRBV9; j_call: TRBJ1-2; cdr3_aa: CASSATPTGPPRDGYTF
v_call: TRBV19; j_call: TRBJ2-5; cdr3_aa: CASRVPNRGPSQETQYF
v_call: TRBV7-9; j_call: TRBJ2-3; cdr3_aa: CASSLWRGGNRTDTQYF
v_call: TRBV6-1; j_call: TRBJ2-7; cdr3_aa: CASRDRGLGEQYF